These 14 T cell receptor beta chains originate from one sample sequenced in a study of Ad26.COV2.S vaccination and SARS-CoV-2 variants. Documented treatment: 15 to 20 received Ad26.COV2.S at low or high dose, single or two shots; about five received placebo; per-sample allocation not given. Samples were taken on day 63 after the first vaccine or placebo injection. TCRdb keeps only in-frame clones here, not all; method: immunoSEQ multiplex PCR. This table holds 360,000 or so clones, approximately 91% found once. The sample here was peripheral blood, taken in a trial of Ad26.COV2.S vaccine versus placebo. These receptors originate from a person aged 18-60 years who received the Ad26.COV2.S COVID-19 vaccine or a placebo.

In this sample, this clone turned up a few times. The V and J genes are TRBV4-2 and TRBJ2-7; 8 positions match TRBD1. Trimming cost V 0 bases and J 4 bases; bases outside gene matches: 5. CDR3 length: 15 residues. From germline, CDR1 is LGHNA and CDR2 YNFKEQ. The CDR3 DNA sequence: TGTGCCAGCAGCCAAGAAGCAGGGGGCAGTTACGAGCAGTACTTC. Translation gives CASSQEAGGSYEQYF.

A remark on this clone: Other DNA sequences from this sample encode an identical CDR3 as well. This rearrangement joins TRBV30 to TRBJ2-7, with a weak D call TRBD1 (5 bases). The CDR3 spans 14 residues. The V end lost 0 bases, the J end lost 0 bases, and 9 bases lay between the germline ends. Germline CDR1 and CDR2: GTSNPN and SVGIG (reference sequence). CDR3 bases: TGTGCCTGGAGTGTAAGGGGAAGCTCCTACGAGCAGTACTTC. Translating gives CAWSVRGSSYEQYF.

This clone was found a few times. This sequence joins TRBV27 and TRBJ2-7; D call uncertain. With 8 bases removed from V and 0 bases from J, the gap between germline ends came to 17 bases. Germline V gives CDR1 MNHEY, CDR2 SMNVEV (reference sequence). The CDR3 covers 15 residues. The CDR3 nucleotides are TGTGCCAGCGGCCAACAAGGACGGGCCTCCTACGAGCAGTACTTC. It specifies CASGQQGRASYEQYF.

The chain links TRBV28 to TRBJ1-4, with D tentatively TRBD1 (5 bases). The germline V gene has CDR1 MDHEN and CDR2 SYDVKM. This CDR3 has 12 residues. The ends were cut back, 10 bases at V and 2 bases at J, with 8 bases in the middle. The CDR3 DNA follows: TGTGCCACCAGGGAGACTAATGAAAAACTGTTTTTT. Its translation is CATRETNEKLFF.

The chain carries TRBV10-3 and TRBJ1-2; tentatively, D is TRBD1 (5 bases). Germline CDR1 ENHRY, CDR2 SYGVKD. The CDR3 is made up of 15 amino acids. V was clipped by 1 base and J by 2 bases, with 11 bases between them. The CDR3 sequence: CAISELLGGNYGYTF. The CDR3 bases are TGTGCCATCAGTGAGTTATTGGGGGGAAACTATGGCTACACCTTC.

This clone was recorded once. The chain uses TRBV28 and TRBJ2-7; 9 positions match TRBD1. This CDR3 is 15 amino acids long. Germline CDR1 is MDHEN and CDR2 is SYDVKM. The J segment lost 0 bases and the V segment lost 8 bases, leaving 8 bases of the junction unmatched. The CDR3 DNA sequence: TGTGCCAGCGCGGGACAGGGATCTCCCTCCTACGAGCAGTACTTC. It specifies CASAGQGSPSYEQYF.

This clone was seen a single time. This chain joins TRBV5-4 and TRBJ2-1; tentative D call: TRBD2 (7 bases). Germline V CDR1 and CDR2: SGHNT, YYREEE (reference sequence). V was clipped by 6 bases and J by 6 bases, with 16 bases between them. The CDR3 runs 14 residues. In nucleotides, the CDR3 is TGTGCCAGCACGTGGGGCGGGGGCCCCAATGAGCAGTTCTTC. This sequence encodes CASTWGGGPNEQFF.

The count of this clone is one. The sample contains more than one DNA sequence encoding this CDR3. CDR3 nucleotide sequence: TGTGCCAGCAGCGTCTCTAGCGGGAGCTACAATGAGCAGTTCTTC. Encoded protein: CASSVSSGSYNEQFF. J is TRBJ2-1 and V is TRBV9, with 10 nucleotides matching TRBD2. Germline V gives CDR1 SGDLS, CDR2 YYNGEE. Trimming cost V 2 bases and J 3 bases; bases outside gene matches: 2. This CDR3 has 15 residues.

The CDR3 DNA reads as TGTGCCAGCAGAGGCGGGGGTCCGTACAATGAGCAGTTCTTC. Translated: CASRGGGPYNEQFF. The chain is built from TRBV6-5 and TRBJ2-1; TRBD2 matches at 7 bases. CDR1 and CDR2 from the germline V gene are MNHEY and SVGAGI. J gave up 4 bases and V 6 bases, and 6 bases lay outside the gene matches. The CDR3 runs to 14 residues.

The chain employs TRBV23-1 and TRBJ2-7; D perhaps matches TRBD2 (6 bases). TRBV23-1 is an ORF; its function is uncertain. The CDR3 runs 16 residues. The V and J ends lost 5 bases and 3 bases respectively, with 20 bases between them. The CDR3 here is CASSLSVGLADYEQYF. The CDR3 DNA sequence: TGCGCCAGCAGTTTAAGCGTCGGATTAGCGGACTACGAGCAGTACTTC.

The chain uses TRBV21-1 and TRBJ2-5; TRBD2 was called by the table and not checked on the DNA. TRBV21-1 counts as a pseudogene. This CDR3 comprises 17 residues. The CDR3 region has the DNA TGTGCCAGCAGCAAAGCCAGTAGGACTAGCGTAGGAGAGACCCAGTACTTC. The encoded protein is CASSKASRTSVGETQYF.

The V call is TRBV28, the J call TRBJ2-3; 10 nucleotides align to TRBD2. Germline values: CDR1 MDHEN, CDR2 SYDVKM. This CDR3 has 16 residues. Trimming removed 6 bases from V and 3 bases from J; junction bases left unmatched: 9. CDR3 residues: CASSRAAGGRTDTQYF. The CDR3 DNA reads as TGTGCCAGCAGCCGGGCAGCGGGAGGGAGGACAGATACGCAGTATTTT.

The chain employs TRBV4-1 and TRBJ2-2; D is possibly TRBD1 (5 bases). CDR1 is MGHRA and CDR2 is YSYEKL in the germline V gene. The V end lost 0 bases, the J end lost 5 bases, and 7 bases lay between the germline ends. This CDR3 is built from 14 residues. CDR3 region: CASSQETGTGELFF. CDR3 DNA: TGCGCCAGCAGCCAAGAAACAGGAACCGGGGAGCTGTTTTTT.

The CDR3 DNA follows: TGTGCCAGCACTCCCTGGTCCAATCAGCCCCAGCATTTT. Its protein is CASTPWSNQPQHF. This chain links TRBV6-5 with TRBJ1-5; D is unresolved. The CDR3 loop spans 13 amino acids. V lost 7 bases and J lost 3, with 10 bases in between. Germline CDR1 and CDR2: MNHEY and SVGAGI.